The entry below describes one TCR beta chain. The sample comes from a study of T cells in Graves' hyperthyroidism and ophthalmopathy. Germline CDR1 DFQATT, CDR2 SNEGSKA (reference sequence). The CDR3 length is 15 residues. Between the trimmed V and J ends, which lost 1 base and 6 bases, there was a span of 16 bases. RNA transcripts were the template for amplifying TCR beta CDR3 regions. When the TCR CDR3 underwent first-round RT-PCR, the HTBI primer set was used. Using its own MiXCR run on the multiplex PCR reads, TCRdb lists one record per CDR3 protein. The sample yields about 610,000 distinct CDR3 sequences, around 46% seen once. On the basis of clinical symptoms, serum thyroxine and TRAb, thyroid ultrasound and orbital computed tomography, diagnoses were made.

The sequence came from a woman aged 18 to 35 with Graves' hyperthyroidism. V usage is TRBV20-1 and J usage is TRBJ1-5; D perhaps matches TRBD1 (6 bases). The sequenced sample consisted of peripheral blood or thyroid tissue (not recorded which). Here the CDR3 DNA reads TGCAGTGCTAGAGGGAGAGTGGACAGTTCTCAGCCCCAGCATTTT. Protein sequence: CSARGRVDSSQPQHF.